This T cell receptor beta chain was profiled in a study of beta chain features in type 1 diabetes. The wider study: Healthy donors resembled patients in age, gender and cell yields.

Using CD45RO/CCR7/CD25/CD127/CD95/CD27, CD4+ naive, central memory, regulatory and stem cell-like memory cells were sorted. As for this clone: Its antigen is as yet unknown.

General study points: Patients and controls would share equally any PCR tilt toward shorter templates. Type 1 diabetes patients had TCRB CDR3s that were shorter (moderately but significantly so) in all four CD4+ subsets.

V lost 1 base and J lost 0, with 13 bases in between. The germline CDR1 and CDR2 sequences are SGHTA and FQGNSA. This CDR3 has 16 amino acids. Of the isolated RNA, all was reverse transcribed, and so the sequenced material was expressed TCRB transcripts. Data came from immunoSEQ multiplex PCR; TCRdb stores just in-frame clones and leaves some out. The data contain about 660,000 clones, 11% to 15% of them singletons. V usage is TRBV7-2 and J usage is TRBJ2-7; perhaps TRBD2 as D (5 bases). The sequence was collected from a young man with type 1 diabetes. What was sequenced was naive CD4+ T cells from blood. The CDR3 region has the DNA TGTGCCAGCAGCTTAGGGAGGACCTCCCTCTCCTACGAGCAGTACTTC. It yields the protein CASSLGRTSLSYEQYF.